These 5 T cell receptor beta chains share one sample of origin, sequenced in a study of cytomegalovirus exposure and HLA in healthy donors. With 60 Vbeta and 13 Jbeta primers, the PCR was carried out. Produced via immunoSEQ multiplex PCR; TCRdb's table is partial and in-frame only. The sample contains fewer than 180,000 clones, 70% to 80% of which appear only once. Sequencing used PBMCs. The receptors stem from a human donor in good health.

The chain is built from TRBV18 and TRBJ1-2; possible D gene TRBD1, 5 bases. Per germline, CDR1 KGHSH and CDR2 LQKENI. Deletions cut 6 bases from V and 2 bases from J, with 7 bases between. The CDR3 spans 12 residues. This chain's CDR3 is CASSRDNYGYTF. The CDR3 coding sequence is TGTGCCAGCTCGCGGGACAACTATGGCTACACCTTC.

The chain couples TRBV7-8 to TRBJ2-5, with 7 positions matching TRBD2. Per the germline V gene, CDR1 is SGHVS and CDR2 is FQNEAQ. The length of the CDR3 is 16 residues. The V and J ends lost 7 bases and 5 bases, in that order; junction bases with no gene match: 16. CDR3 region: CASTSPGGGYFETQYF. In DNA, the CDR3 is TGTGCCAGCACCTCCCCGGGGGGAGGTTATTTTGAGACCCAGTACTTC.

The chain carries TRBV6-5 and TRBJ1-1; D gene uncertain. Trimming took off 0 bases at V and 0 bases at J, with 5 bases between the two ends. The CDR3 has 14 residues. CDR1 and CDR2 from the germline V gene are MNHEY and SVGAGI. As DNA, the CDR3 is TGTGCCAGCAGTTACTCGTCGGTGAACACTGAAGCTTTCTTT. It is translated as CASSYSSVNTEAFF.

The genes are TRBV5-1 and TRBJ2-7, with 7 positions matching TRBD2. Germline assignment: CDR1 SGHRS and CDR2 YFSETQ. V was pared by 7 bases and J by 3 bases, with 7 bases of the junction left unmatched. This CDR3 has 13 residues. The CDR3 spells CASGDGGNYEQYF. For the CDR3, the DNA is TGCGCCAGCGGGGACGGGGGGAACTACGAGCAGTACTTC.

There are a few counts of this clone. The chain links TRBV20-1 to TRBJ1-2; 8 nucleotides match TRBD1. Germline CDR1 is DFQATT and CDR2 is SNEGSKA (reference sequence). There are 11 residues in the CDR3. The chain's CDR3 is CRAGTGQSYTF. CDR3 DNA sequence: TGCAGGGCCGGGACAGGCCAAAGCTACACCTTC.